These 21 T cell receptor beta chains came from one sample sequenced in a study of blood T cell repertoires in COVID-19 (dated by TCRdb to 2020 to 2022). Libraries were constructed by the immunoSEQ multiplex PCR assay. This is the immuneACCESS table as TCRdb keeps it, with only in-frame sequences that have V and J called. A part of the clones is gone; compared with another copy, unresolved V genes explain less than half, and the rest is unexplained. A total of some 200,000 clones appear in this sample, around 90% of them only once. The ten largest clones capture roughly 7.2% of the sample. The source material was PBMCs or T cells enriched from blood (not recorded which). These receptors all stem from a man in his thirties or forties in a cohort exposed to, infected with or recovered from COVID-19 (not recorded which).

The CDR3 protein is CASSLRGRDRGSTGELFF. Here the CDR3 DNA reads TGTGCCAGCAGCTTAAGGGGCCGGGACAGGGGTTCGACCGGGGAGCTGTTTTTT. The V call is TRBV7-3, the J call TRBJ2-2, with TRBD1 matching over 10 bases. CDR3 length: 18 amino acids. CDR1 and CDR2 from the germline V gene are SGHTA and FQGTGA. Trimming took 1 base from V and 5 from J; bases not matched to a gene: 10.

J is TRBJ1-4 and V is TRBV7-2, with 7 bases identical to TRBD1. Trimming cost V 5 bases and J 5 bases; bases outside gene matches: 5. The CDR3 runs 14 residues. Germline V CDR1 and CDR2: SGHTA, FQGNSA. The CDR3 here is CASSPGTVNEKLFF. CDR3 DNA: TGTGCCAGCAGCCCTGGGACAGTAAATGAAAAACTGTTTTTT. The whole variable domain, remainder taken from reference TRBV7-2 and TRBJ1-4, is GAGVSQSPSNKVTEKGKDVELRCDPISGHTALYWYRQSLGQGLEFLIYFQGNSAPDKSGLPSDRFSAERTGGSVSTLTIQRTQQEDSAVYLCASSPGTVNEKLFFGSGTQLSVL.

Here the CDR3 DNA reads TGTGCCAGCAGCCCGCAGGGGAGAAAAGATACGCAGTATTTT. Its protein is CASSPQGRKDTQYF. The rearrangement links TRBV9 to TRBJ2-3; D perhaps matches TRBD1 (6 bases). The germline V gene encodes CDR1 SGDLS and CDR2 YYNGEE. This CDR3 contains 14 residues. Trimming removed 4 bases at V and 5 bases at J, with 14 bases between.

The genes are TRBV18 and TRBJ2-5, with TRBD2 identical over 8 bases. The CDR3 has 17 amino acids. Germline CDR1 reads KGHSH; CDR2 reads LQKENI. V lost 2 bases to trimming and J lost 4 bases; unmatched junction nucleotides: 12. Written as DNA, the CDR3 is TGTGCCAGCTCACCAGGAGCCGCAGCGGGAGTGGGAGAGACCCAGTACTTC. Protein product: CASSPGAAAGVGETQYF.

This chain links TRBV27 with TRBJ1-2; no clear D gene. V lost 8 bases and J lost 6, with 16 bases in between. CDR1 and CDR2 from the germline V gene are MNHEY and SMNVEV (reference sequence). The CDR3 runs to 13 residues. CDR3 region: CASWRGPGNGYTF. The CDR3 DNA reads TGTGCCAGCTGGAGAGGCCCCGGCAATGGCTACACCTTC.

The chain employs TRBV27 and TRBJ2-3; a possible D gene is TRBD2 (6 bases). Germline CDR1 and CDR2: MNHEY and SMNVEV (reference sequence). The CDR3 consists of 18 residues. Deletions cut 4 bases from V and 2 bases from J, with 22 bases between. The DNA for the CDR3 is TGTGCCAGCAGTTCCTCGGCGGGACGGGGGTTGCTCACAGATACGCAGTATTTT. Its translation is CASSSSAGRGLLTDTQYF.

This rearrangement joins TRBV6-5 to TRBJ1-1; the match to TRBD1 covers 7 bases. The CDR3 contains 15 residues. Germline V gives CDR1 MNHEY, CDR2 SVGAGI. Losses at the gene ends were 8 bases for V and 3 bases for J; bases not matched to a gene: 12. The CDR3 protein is CASSNARGYDTEAFF. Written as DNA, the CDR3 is TGTGCCAGCTCCAACGCCAGGGGGTACGACACTGAAGCTTTCTTT.

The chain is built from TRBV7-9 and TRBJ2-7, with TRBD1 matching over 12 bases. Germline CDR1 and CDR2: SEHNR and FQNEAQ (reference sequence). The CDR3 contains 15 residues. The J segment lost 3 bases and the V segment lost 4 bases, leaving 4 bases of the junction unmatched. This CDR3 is CASSSGTGGNYEQYF. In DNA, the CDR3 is TGTGCCAGCAGCTCAGGGACAGGGGGCAACTACGAGCAGTACTTC. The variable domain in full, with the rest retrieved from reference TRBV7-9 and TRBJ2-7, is DTGVSQNPRHKITKRGQNVTFRCDPISEHNRLYWYRQTLGQGPEFLTYFQNEAQLEKSRLLSDRFSAERPKGSFSTLEIQRTEQGDSAMYLCASSSGTGGNYEQYFGPGTRLTVT.

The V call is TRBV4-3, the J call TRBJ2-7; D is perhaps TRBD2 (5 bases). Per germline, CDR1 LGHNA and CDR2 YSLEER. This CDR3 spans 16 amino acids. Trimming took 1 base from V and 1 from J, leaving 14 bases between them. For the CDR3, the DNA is TGCGCCAGCAGCCAAGGGAGCGGCGGTCGTTCCTACGAGCAGTACTTC. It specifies CASSQGSGGRSYEQYF.

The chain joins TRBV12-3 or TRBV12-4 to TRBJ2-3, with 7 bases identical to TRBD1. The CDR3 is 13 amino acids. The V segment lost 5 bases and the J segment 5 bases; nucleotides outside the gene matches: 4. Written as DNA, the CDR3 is TGTGCCAGCAGTCTCGGGACAGAAGATACGCAGTATTTT. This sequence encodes CASSLGTEDTQYF.

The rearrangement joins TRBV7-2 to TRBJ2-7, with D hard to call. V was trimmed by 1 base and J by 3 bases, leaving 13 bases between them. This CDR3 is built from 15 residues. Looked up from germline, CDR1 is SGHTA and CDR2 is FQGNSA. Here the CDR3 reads CASSLVSSGHYEQYF. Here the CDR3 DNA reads TGTGCCAGCAGCTTAGTATCGTCCGGTCACTACGAGCAGTACTTC.

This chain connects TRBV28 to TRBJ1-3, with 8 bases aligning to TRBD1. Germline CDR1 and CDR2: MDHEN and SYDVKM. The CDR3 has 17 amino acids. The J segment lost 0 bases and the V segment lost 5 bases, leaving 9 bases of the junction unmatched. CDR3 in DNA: TGTGCCAGCAGTCTCCCCGGACAGGGAGGCTCTGGAAACACCATATATTTT. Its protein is CASSLPGQGGSGNTIYF.

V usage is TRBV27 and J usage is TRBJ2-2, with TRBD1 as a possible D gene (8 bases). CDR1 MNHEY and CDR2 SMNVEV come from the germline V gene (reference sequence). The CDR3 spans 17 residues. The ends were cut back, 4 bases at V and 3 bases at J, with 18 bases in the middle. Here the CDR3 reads CASSSLRTGRDTGELFF. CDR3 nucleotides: TGTGCCAGCAGTTCCCTCAGGACAGGGAGGGACACCGGGGAGCTGTTTTTT.

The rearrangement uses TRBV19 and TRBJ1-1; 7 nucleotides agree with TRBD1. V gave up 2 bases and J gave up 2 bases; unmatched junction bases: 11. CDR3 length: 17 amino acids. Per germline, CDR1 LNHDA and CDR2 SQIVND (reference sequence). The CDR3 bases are TGTGCCAGTAGTATAAGTAGGGGGACAGCCGTAAACACTGAAGCTTTCTTT. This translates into CASSISRGTAVNTEAFF.

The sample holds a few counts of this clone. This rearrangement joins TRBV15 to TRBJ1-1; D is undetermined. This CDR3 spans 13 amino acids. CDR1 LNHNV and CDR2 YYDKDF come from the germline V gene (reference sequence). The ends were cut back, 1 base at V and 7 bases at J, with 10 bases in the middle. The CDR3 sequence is CATSRAGSFEAFF. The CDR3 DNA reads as TGTGCCACCAGCAGAGCAGGCAGTTTTGAAGCTTTCTTT.

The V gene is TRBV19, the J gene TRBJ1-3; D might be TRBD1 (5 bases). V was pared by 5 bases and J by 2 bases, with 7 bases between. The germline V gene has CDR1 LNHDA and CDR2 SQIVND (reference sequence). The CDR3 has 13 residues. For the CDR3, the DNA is TGTGCCAGTAGTCCACAGGCTGGAAACACCATATATTTT. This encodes CASSPQAGNTIYF.

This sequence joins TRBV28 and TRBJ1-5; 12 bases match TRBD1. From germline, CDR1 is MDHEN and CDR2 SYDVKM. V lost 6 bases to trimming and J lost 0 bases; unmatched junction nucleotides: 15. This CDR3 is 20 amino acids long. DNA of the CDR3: TGTGCCAGCAGGGGGGTATTGGGACAGGGGGCCACTTATAGCAATCAGCCCCAGCATTTT. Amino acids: CASRGVLGQGATYSNQPQHF.

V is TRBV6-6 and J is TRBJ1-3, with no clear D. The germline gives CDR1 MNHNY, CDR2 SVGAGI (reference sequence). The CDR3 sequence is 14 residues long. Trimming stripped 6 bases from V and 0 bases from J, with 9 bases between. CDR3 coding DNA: TGTGCCAGCAGACCCTTAGACTCTGGAAACACCATATATTTT. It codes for CASRPLDSGNTIYF.

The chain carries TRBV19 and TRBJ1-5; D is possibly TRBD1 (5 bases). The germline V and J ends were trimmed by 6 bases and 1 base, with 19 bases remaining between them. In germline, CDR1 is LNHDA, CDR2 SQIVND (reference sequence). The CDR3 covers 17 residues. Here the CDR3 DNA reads TGTGCCAGTAGCCATAGGGCGGCAGGGCCGAGCAATCAGCCCCAGCATTTT. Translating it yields CASSHRAAGPSNQPQHF.

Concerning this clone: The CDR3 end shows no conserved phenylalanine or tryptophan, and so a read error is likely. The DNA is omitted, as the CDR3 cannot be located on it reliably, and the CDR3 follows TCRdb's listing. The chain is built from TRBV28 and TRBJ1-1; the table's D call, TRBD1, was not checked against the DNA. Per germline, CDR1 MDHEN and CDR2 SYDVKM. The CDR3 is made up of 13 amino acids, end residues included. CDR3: CASSLVAGQGFII.

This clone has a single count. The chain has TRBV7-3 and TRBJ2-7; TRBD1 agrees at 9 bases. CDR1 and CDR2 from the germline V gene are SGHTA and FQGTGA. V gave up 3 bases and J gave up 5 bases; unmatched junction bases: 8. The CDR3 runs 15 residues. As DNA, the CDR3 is TGTGCCAGCAGCTTTCTATGGACAGGGGCGGACGAGCAGTACTTC. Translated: CASSFLWTGADEQYF.